The 11 T cell receptor beta chains in this list originate from one sample, sequenced in a study of T cell changes during pregnancy in multiple sclerosis. TCRdb keeps only in-frame clones here, not all; method: immunoSEQ multiplex PCR. Here the sample spans some 110,000 clones, about 90% being singletons. The material was peripheral blood, obtained in the third trimester of pregnancy. The receptors originated from a female donor with multiple sclerosis, enrolled in a pregnancy study.

This clone was seen just once. The chain recombines TRBV27 with TRBJ1-5; 7 nucleotides match TRBD1. This CDR3 has 16 residues. The ends lost 3 bases at V and 3 bases at J; junction bases unmatched: 8. CDR1 is MNHEY and CDR2 is SMNVEV in the germline V gene (reference sequence). Here the CDR3 reads CASSFTRQGFNQPQHF. The CDR3 DNA is TGTGCCAGCAGTTTTACCAGACAGGGCTTCAATCAGCCCCAGCATTTT.

This clone is a singleton in its sample. The V gene is TRBV11-2, the J gene TRBJ2-7, with TRBD2 identical over 7 bases. Unmatched junction bases numbered 3, after V lost 1 base and J lost 3 bases. Germline V gene data show CDR1 as SGHAT and CDR2 as FQNNGV. This CDR3 has 14 residues. CDR3 coding DNA: TGTGCCAGCAGCTTAGCGGGAGGCATCTACGAGCAGTACTTC. Its translation is CASSLAGGIYEQYF.

V is TRBV25-1 and J is TRBJ2-7; possible D gene TRBD2, 6 bases. Between the trimmed V and J ends, which lost 4 bases and 2 bases, there was a span of 12 bases. The CDR3 sequence is 14 residues long. The germline V gene has CDR1 MGHDK and CDR2 SYGVNS. The CDR3 DNA reads TGTGCCAGCAGTGCCGCCCGGGGGACCTACGAGCAGTACTTC. It is translated as CASSAARGTYEQYF.

The J gene is TRBJ2-2, the V gene TRBV7-9, with D perhaps TRBD1 (6 bases). Trimming stripped 3 bases from V and 7 bases from J, with 15 bases between. The length of the CDR3 is 15 residues. Germline assignment: CDR1 SEHNR and CDR2 FQNEAQ (reference sequence). CDR3 DNA sequence: TGTGCCAGCAGCTTGAACAGGGAACTTAACGGGGAGCTGTTTTTT. Translation gives CASSLNRELNGELFF.

CDR3 nucleotide sequence: TGTGCCTGGGCAGGGGGGTCGCGCTACACCTTC. Protein: CAWAGGSRYTF. V usage is TRBV30 and J usage is TRBJ1-2; 7 bases line up with TRBD1. This CDR3 is 11 amino acids long. Germline loops: CDR1 GTSNPN, CDR2 SVGIG (reference sequence). The V gene end was trimmed by 5 bases and the J gene end by 9 bases; junction bases not matched to a gene: 6.

The chain has TRBV30 and TRBJ2-7, with a weak D call TRBD2 (5 bases). Trimming stripped 5 bases from V and 0 bases from J, with 14 bases between. CDR1 GTSNPN and CDR2 SVGIG come from the germline V gene (reference sequence). The CDR3 sequence is 14 residues long. The CDR3 region is CAWGRPGSSYEQYF. CDR3 nucleotides: TGTGCCTGGGGCCGGCCGGGGAGCTCCTACGAGCAGTACTTC.

The chain joins TRBV6-5 to TRBJ1-6; D may be TRBD1 (5 bases). This CDR3 spans 12 amino acids. Trimming took 10 bases from V and 14 from J, leaving 18 bases between them. The V gene's germline CDR1 is MNHEY and CDR2 SVGAGI. CDR3 in amino acids: CATQGRRGALHF. In DNA form, the CDR3 reads TGTGCCACACAAGGGAGGAGGGGAGCCCTCCACTTT.

V usage is TRBV7-8 and J usage is TRBJ1-1; D is unclear. With 1 base removed from V and 3 bases from J, the gap between germline ends came to 15 bases. This CDR3 region has 16 residues. Germline assignment: CDR1 SGHVS and CDR2 FQNEAQ. The CDR3 loop is CASSLGGLAGDTEAFF. CDR3 nucleotides: TGTGCCAGCAGCTTAGGAGGGTTAGCGGGCGACACTGAAGCTTTCTTT. Full variable domain (outside the CDR3, taken from reference TRBV7-8 and TRBJ1-1): GAGVSQSPRYKVAKRGQDVALRCDPISGHVSLFWYQQALGQGPEFLTYFQNEAQLDKSGLPSDRFFAERPEGSVSTLKIQRTQQEDSAVYLCASSLGGLAGDTEAFFGQGTRLTVV.

V and J are TRBV10-3 and TRBJ1-5, with no clear D. This CDR3 contains 17 residues. Germline V gene sequence: CDR1 ENHRY, CDR2 SYGVKD. The germline V and J ends were trimmed by 3 bases and 0 bases, with 15 bases remaining between them. The CDR3 loop reads CAISDSDDTYSNQPQHF. DNA for the CDR3: TGTGCCATCAGTGATTCCGACGACACATATAGCAATCAGCCCCAGCATTTT.

The rearrangement joins TRBV9 to TRBJ2-3, with 10 bases identical to TRBD2. V was pared by 4 bases and J by 4 bases, with 9 bases of the junction left unmatched. CDR1 SGDLS and CDR2 YYNGEE come from the germline V gene. The length of the CDR3 is 16 residues. The CDR3 DNA reads TGTGCCAGCAGCTTCCTAGCGGGAGCGGGTGCAGATACGCAGTATTTT. Translating it yields CASSFLAGAGADTQYF.

CDR3 DNA sequence: TGCAGCGCTAGACAGAGATACACCGGGGAGCTGTTTTTT. It codes for CSARQRYTGELFF. The rearrangement joins TRBV29-1 to TRBJ2-2; tentatively, D is TRBD1 (5 bases). The CDR3 has 13 amino acids. V was pared by 7 bases and J by 3 bases, with 12 bases between. From germline, CDR1 is SQVTM and CDR2 ANQGSEA.